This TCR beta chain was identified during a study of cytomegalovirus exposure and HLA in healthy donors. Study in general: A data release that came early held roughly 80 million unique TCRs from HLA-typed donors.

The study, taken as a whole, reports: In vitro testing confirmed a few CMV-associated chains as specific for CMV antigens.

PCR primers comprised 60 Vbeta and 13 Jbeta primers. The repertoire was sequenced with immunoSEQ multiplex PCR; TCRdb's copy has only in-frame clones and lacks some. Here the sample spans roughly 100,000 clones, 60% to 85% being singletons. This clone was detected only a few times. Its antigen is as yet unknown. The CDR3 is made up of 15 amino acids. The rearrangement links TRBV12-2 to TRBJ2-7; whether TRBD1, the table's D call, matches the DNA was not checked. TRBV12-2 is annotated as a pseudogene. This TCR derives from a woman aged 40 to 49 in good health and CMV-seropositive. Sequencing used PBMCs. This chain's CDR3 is CASRHRVPERSEQYF. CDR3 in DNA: TGTGCAAGTCGCCACAGGGTACCGGAGAGGTCCGAGCAGTACTTC.